Listed below are T cell receptor beta chains from one sample, sequenced in a study of shared clonotypes between healthy human individuals. Some clones are missing from TCRdb's copy, which holds only in-frame ones; the method was immunoSEQ multiplex PCR. The repertoire has about 1,900,000 clones, over 85% of them found once; the top ten carry less than 1.5%. What was sequenced was naive CD8+ T cells sorted from blood. These receptors all come from a young man in good health. The CDR3 runs from the conserved cysteine through the conserved F or W. Only part of the rows carry a size: once, few, many, or a class if the clone is expanded.

v_gene	abundance	j_gene	CDR3aa
TRBV4-1	once	TRBJ2-7	CASSQAGRGLYEQYF
TRBV7-2	.	TRBJ1-1	CASSLGQGPNTEAFF
TRBV7-8	.	TRBJ2-7	CASSARLVYEQYF
TRBV27	once	TRBJ2-7	CASSFQSGTTYEQYF
TRBV29-1	.	TRBJ2-1	CSVLPGQGYNEQFF
TRBV29-1	once	TRBJ2-1	CSVGLDYNEQFF
TRBV29-1	.	TRBJ2-6	CSVEDKGRDGANVLTF
TRBV4-1	once	TRBJ2-1	CASSQAPGLFQRGQFF
TRBV5-4	once	TRBJ2-7	CASSLDRSHEQYF
TRBV4-3	.	TRBJ2-7	CASSQDLPSGSLYEQYF
TRBV7-8	.	TRBJ2-7	CASSLGLAGAIGTYEQYF
TRBV11-2	.	TRBJ2-2	CASSLRGVAGELFF
TRBV5-1	.	TRBJ2-7	CASTSEGSSYEQYF
TRBV6-5	.	TRBJ2-2	CASSGTGSNTGELFF
TRBV2	.	TRBJ2-7	CASREPGYEQYF
TRBV11-2	.	TRBJ2-7	CASTGDGSSYEQYF
TRBV6-5	.	TRBJ2-5	CASSYAWSTETQYF
TRBV11-2	.	TRBJ2-1	CASSYPGGAFGEQFF
TRBV5-1	.	TRBJ2-1	CASSFQGARDNEQFF
TRBV27	.	TRBJ1-1	CASSWTGNTEAFF
TRBV6-5	.	TRBJ2-2	CASSYWETGELFF
TRBV10-3	.	TRBJ1-3	CAIRKTTGESSGNTIYF
TRBV5-6	.	TRBJ1-2	CASSLETAVYGYTF
TRBV28	.	TRBJ1-1	CASSLDGFMNTEAFF
TRBV5-4	.	TRBJ2-3	CASRGVGGEGVWTDTQYF
TRBV6-1	once	TRBJ2-1	CASRDGQGANEQFF
TRBV27	.	TRBJ2-3	CASSLKGYETDTQYF
TRBV4-3	.	TRBJ2-1	CASSPLRISYNEQFF
TRBV28	.	TRBJ2-1	CASSQDRDSYNEQFF
TRBV28	once	TRBJ2-4	CASSLLWTGKENIQYF
TRBV7-9	.	TRBJ2-7	CASSSGPNYEQYF
TRBV19	.	TRBJ1-2	CASSDLQGADYGYTF
TRBV21-1	.	TRBJ1-1	CASSNRAAGTEAFF
TRBV5-6	.	TRBJ2-7	CASSRAETFYEQYF
TRBV18	once	TRBJ2-6	CASSAGTASGANVLTF
TRBV12-5	.	TRBJ1-1	CASAMGGMNTEAFF
TRBV29-1	.	TRBJ2-6	CSVDDQESGANVLTF
TRBV27	.	TRBJ2-7	CASSFLRGARGEQYF
TRBV6-5	.	TRBJ2-7	CASSEPTAAYEQYF
TRBV6-6	.	TRBJ2-7	CASSYSGTGGGEQYF
TRBV2	.	TRBJ1-5	CASSEGRGGGNNQPQHF
TRBV6-5	.	TRBJ2-2	CASRASNTGELFF
TRBV29-1	.	TRBJ2-5	CSVYDRGRQETQYF
TRBV5-6	.	TRBJ2-1	CASSLIDNEQFF
TRBV6-1	.	TRBJ2-3	CASSEEVRDTDTQYF
TRBV5-4	.	TRBJ1-2	CASSLGGTGPGGYTF
TRBV19	.	TRBJ1-1	CASSISIFRENTEAFF
TRBV7-9	.	TRBJ2-7	CASSLETVPGIGEQYF
TRBV28	.	TRBJ2-2	CASSLRGDTGELFF
TRBV13	.	TRBJ2-1	CASSSPGQGIDNEQFF
TRBV6-5	.	TRBJ2-5	CASTRTGGIRETQYF
TRBV10-1	once	TRBJ2-7	CASSEGTSGYSYEQYF
TRBV13	.	TRBJ2-7	CASSSHSTYEQYF
TRBV5-1	once	TRBJ2-7	CASQVTIGYEQYF
TRBV6-1	.	TRBJ1-2	CASSERGALGANYGYTF